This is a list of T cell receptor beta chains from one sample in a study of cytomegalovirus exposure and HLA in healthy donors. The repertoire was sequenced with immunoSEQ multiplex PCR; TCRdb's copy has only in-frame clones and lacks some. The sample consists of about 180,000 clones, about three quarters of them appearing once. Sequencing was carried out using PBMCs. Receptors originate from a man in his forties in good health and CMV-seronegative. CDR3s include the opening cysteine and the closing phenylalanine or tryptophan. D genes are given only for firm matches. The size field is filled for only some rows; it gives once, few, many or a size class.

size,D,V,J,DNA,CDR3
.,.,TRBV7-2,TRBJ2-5,TGTGCCAGCAGTTCACCGAGGACCGGGGGTGAGACCCAGTACTTC,CASSSPRTGGETQYF
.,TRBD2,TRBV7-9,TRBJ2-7,TGTGCCAGCAGCTATAATTCGGGGGGCTACGAGCAGTACTTC,CASSYNSGGYEQYF
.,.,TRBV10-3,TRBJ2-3,TGTGCCGCCCGGGGCGGGGAGGCAGATACGCAGTATTTT,CAARGGEADTQYF
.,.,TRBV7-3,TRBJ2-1,TGTGCCAGCAGCTTAACTCGTAATGAGCAGTTCTTC,CASSLTRNEQFF
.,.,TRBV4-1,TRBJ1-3,TGCGCCAGCAGCCAGACCCGGAGCTCTGGAAACACCATATATTTT,CASSQTRSSGNTIYF
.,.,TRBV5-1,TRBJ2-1,TGCGCCAGCAGCGTCCCAGGGGCTCAGGAGCAGTTCTTC,CASSVPGAQEQFF
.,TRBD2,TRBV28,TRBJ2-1,TGTGCCAGCAGTTTCGGCGGGAGGGCCGACAATGAGCAGTTCTTC,CASSFGGRADNEQFF
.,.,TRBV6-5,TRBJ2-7,TGTGCCAGCAGTGGCGGGATTGTCAGCTCCTACGAGCAGTACTTC,CASSGGIVSSYEQYF
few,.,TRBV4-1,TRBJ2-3,TGCGCCAGCAGCCAAGATGTCAGTTCAGGGGATACGCAGTATTTT,CASSQDVSSGDTQYF
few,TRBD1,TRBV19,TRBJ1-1,TGTGCCAGTAGTATCGGGACAGGGGGTACTGAAGCTTTCTTT,CASSIGTGGTEAFF
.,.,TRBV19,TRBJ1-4,TGTGCCAGTACCACGTTCAATTCAGGTGAAAAACTGTTTTTT,CASTTFNSGEKLFF
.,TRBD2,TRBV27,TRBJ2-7,TGTGCCAGCAGTCTGACTAGCGGGCCGGCGTACTTC,CASSLTSGPAYF
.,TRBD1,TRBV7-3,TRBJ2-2,TGTGCCAGCAGCTGGGACAGGGCAGGGGAGCTGTTTTTT,CASSWDRAGELFF
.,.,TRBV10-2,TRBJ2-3,TGCGCCAGCAGTCCCGGAGGTGGAGTTACAGATACGCAGTATTTT,CASSPGGGVTDTQYF
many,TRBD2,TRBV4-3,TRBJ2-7,TGCGCCAGCAGCCAAGAATACGGGACTAGCCCCGAGCAGTACTTC,CASSQEYGTSPEQYF
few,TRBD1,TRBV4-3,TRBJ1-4,TGCGCCAGCAGCCAACAACCAGGGGGCGCCGGTGAAAAACTGTTTTTT,CASSQQPGGAGEKLFF
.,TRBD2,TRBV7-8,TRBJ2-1,TGTGCCAGCAGCTTAGGGTATAGCGGGAGTTTATACAATGAGCAGTTCTTC,CASSLGYSGSLYNEQFF
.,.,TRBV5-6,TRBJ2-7,TGTGCCAGCAGCTCTGGGACAACCAAATACGAGCAGTACTTC,CASSSGTTKYEQYF
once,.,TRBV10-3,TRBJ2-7,TGTGCCATCAGTGTTCAGGGGGACTCCGAGCAGTACTTC,CAISVQGDSEQYF
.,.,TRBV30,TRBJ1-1,TGTGCCTGGAGTGGGACTCGGACTCCCGAAGCTTTCTTT,CAWSGTRTPEAFF
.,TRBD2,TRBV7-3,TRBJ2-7,TGTGCCAGCAGCCCGTCCGGGGGACTAGCGGGAGATGGGTACGAGCAGTACTTC,CASSPSGGLAGDGYEQYF
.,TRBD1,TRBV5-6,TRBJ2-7,TGTGCCAGCAGCTCCCGACAGGGGGGATTCTACGAGCAGTACTTC,CASSSRQGGFYEQYF
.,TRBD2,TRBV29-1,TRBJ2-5,TGCAGCGTTGAAGCCCGGGGGGGAGGGGAGACCCAGTACTTC,CSVEARGGGETQYF
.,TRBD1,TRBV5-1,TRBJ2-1,TGCGCCAGCAGCTTGGCAACGGGACAGGGCTTCTACAATGAGCAGTTCTTC,CASSLATGQGFYNEQFF
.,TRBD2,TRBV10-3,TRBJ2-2,TGTGCCATCAGGGCGGGACTACCCGACACCGGGGAGCTGTTTTTT,CAIRAGLPDTGELFF
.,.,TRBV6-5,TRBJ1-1,TGTGCCAGCAGTTACTCTGGAGGGTTTGAAGCTTTCTTT,CASSYSGGFEAFF
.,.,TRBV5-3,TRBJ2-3,TGTGCCAGAAGCTTGGGGACTGGCAGCACAGATACGCAGTATTTT,CARSLGTGSTDTQYF
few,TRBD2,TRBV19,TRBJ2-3,TGTGCCAGTAGTCCAGGGACTAGCGGGGGGGCCGGTGCAGATACGCAGTATTTT,CASSPGTSGGAGADTQYF
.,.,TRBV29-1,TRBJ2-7,TGCAGCGTTGGAGCCAGGGGTTACGAGCAGTACTTC,CSVGARGYEQYF
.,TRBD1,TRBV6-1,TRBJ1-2,TGTGCCAGCAGTGACGGACAGGGACTAAACTATGGCTACACCTTC,CASSDGQGLNYGYTF
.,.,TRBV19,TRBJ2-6,TGTGCCAGTACCCTCCCCCTCTCTGGGGCCAACGTCCTGACTTTC,CASTLPLSGANVLTF
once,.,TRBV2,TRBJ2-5,TGTGCCAGCAGTGGGACAAGTCAAGAGACCCAGTACTTC,CASSGTSQETQYF
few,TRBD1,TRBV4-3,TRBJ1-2,TGCGCCAGCAGCCAGATTCAGGGGGACTATGGCTACACCTTC,CASSQIQGDYGYTF
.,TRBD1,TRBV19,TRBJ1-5,TGTGCCAGTCGAAAGGGGACAGGGGTCGTCGGCAATCAGCCCCAGCATTTT,CASRKGTGVVGNQPQHF
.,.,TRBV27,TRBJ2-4,TGTGCCAGCAGTTTAGGGCAGGGGCTACAAAACATTCAGTACTTC,CASSLGQGLQNIQYF
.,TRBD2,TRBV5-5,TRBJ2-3,TGTGCCAGCAGCTTCAGCGGGGGGGCCGGGGATACGCAGTATTTT,CASSFSGGAGDTQYF
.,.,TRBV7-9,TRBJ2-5,TGTGCCAGCAGCCCCAGGGTCGGGGCGGGGGAGACCCAGTACTTC,CASSPRVGAGETQYF
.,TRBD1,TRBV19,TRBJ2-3,TGTGCCAGTAGTAACAGGGGTGCCCCAGATACGCAGTATTTT,CASSNRGAPDTQYF
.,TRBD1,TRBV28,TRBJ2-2,TGTGCCAGCAGGGGAGCGGACAGGGCGAACACCGGGGAGCTGTTTTTT,CASRGADRANTGELFF
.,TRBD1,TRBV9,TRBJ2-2,TGTGCCAGCAGCGTAGGCCTACGACAGGGCGTATGGAACACCGGGGAGCTGTTTTTT,CASSVGLRQGVWNTGELFF
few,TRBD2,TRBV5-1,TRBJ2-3,TGCGCCAGCAGCTTAAGTAGCGGGGGCATGGATACGCAGTATTTT,CASSLSSGGMDTQYF
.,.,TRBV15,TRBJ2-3,TGTGCCACCAGCAGATACATTGGAGGCACAGATACGCAGTATTTT,CATSRYIGGTDTQYF
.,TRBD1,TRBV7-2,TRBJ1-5,TGTGCCAGCAGCCCGGACAGGGGGCTCGTCAATCAGCCCCAGCATTTT,CASSPDRGLVNQPQHF
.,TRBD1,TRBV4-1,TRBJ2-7,TGCGCCAGCGGACAGGGGGCTTATGGAGTGGGCTACGAGCAGTACTTC,CASGQGAYGVGYEQYF
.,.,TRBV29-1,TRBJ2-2,TGCAGCGGCCGGGGAGACACCGGGGAGCTGTTTTTT,CSGRGDTGELFF
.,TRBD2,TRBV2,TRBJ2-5,TGTGCCAGCACTACCGGGAGGGGGGGGGAGACCCAGTACTTC,CASTTGRGGETQYF